A single sample is the source of the 11 T cell receptor beta chains below, sequenced in a study of patients and donors after allogeneic stem cell transplantation. TCRdb processed the RT-PCR reads anew with MiXCR; each CDR3 protein has one entry. The sample holds approximately 150,000 distinct CDR3 sequences, approximately 24% seen once. The material sequenced was blood, either unsorted or a sorted T cell fraction (not recorded which). The receptor set was obtained from a human donor who was either an allogeneic HSCT recipient or a stem cell or donor lymphocyte infusion donor (not recorded which). It is not recorded whose cells these are; they may come from a transplant donor.

The chain is built from TRBV23-1 and TRBJ2-1; D could derive from TRBD1 or TRBD2 (5 bases each). TRBV23-1 is recorded as an ORF, its role being uncertain. Trimming cost V 6 bases and J 4 bases, with 13 bases left between them. The CDR3 sequence is 14 residues long. The CDR3: CASRPGREYNEQFF. The CDR3 DNA is TGCGCCAGCAGGCCGGGACGGGAATACAATGAGCAGTTCTTC.

V gene TRBV6-6 combines with J gene TRBJ2-3; 7 bases match TRBD1. CDR1 is MNHNY, CDR2 SVGAGI, per germline (reference sequence). With 2 bases clipped from V and 0 bases from J, the junction kept 8 bases outside the gene matches. The CDR3 covers 17 residues. The CDR3 sequence is CASSYATGMASTDTQYF. The CDR3, as DNA: TGTGCCAGCAGTTACGCGACAGGGATGGCTAGCACAGATACGCAGTATTTT.

This clonotype was found a few times. The chain carries TRBV29-1 and TRBJ2-1, with D unclear. CDR1 and CDR2 (germline): SQVTM, ANQGSEA. CDR3 size: 12 residues. Trimming took 3 bases from V and 4 from J, leaving 7 bases between them. The CDR3 reads CSVDPLYNEQFF. CDR3 nucleotides: TGCAGCGTTGATCCCCTTTACAATGAGCAGTTCTTC.

V usage is TRBV14 and J usage is TRBJ1-2; the D gene is possibly TRBD1 (5 bases). Trimming removed 4 bases at V and 5 bases at J, with 14 bases between. Germline V gene data show CDR1 as SGHDN and CDR2 as FVKESK. This CDR3 spans 14 amino acids. The CDR3 DNA follows: TGTGCCAGCAGCCTAAGGCCGGGACGGTATGGCTACACCTTC. Its translation: CASSLRPGRYGYTF.

V usage is TRBV29-1 and J usage is TRBJ1-1; D is unresolved. From germline, CDR1 is SQVTM and CDR2 ANQGSEA. The CDR3 loop spans 13 amino acids. V lost 3 bases, J lost 1 base, and 9 bases lay in between. DNA of the CDR3: TGCAGCGTTGATTCCGGATGGAACACTGAAGCTTTCTTT. This translates into CSVDSGWNTEAFF.

The CDR3 DNA follows: TGTGCCAGCAGCCCCGACAGCGGACTAGCGTCTACCTACGAGCAGTACTTC. Its translation: CASSPDSGLASTYEQYF. The V gene is TRBV7-9, the J gene TRBJ2-7; 9 bases fit TRBD2. The germline gives CDR1 SEHNR, CDR2 FQNEAQ (reference sequence). The CDR3 runs to 17 residues. V gave up 5 bases and J gave up 2 bases; unmatched junction bases: 13.

In this sample, this clonotype turned up a few times. The CDR3 loop reads CSALKPGDTDTQYF. The CDR3 DNA sequence: TGCAGTGCTCTGAAGCCAGGGGACACAGATACGCAGTATTTT. The chain joins TRBV20-1 to TRBJ2-3; perhaps TRBD1 as D (6 bases). Germline V gives CDR1 DFQATT, CDR2 SNEGSKA (reference sequence). V dropped 5 bases and J dropped 2 bases, with 14 bases sitting between them. The length of the CDR3 is 14 residues.

The chain links TRBV12-3 or TRBV12-4 to TRBJ2-3; 8 nucleotides align to TRBD1. CDR3 length: 15 amino acids. Unmatched junction bases numbered 4, after V lost 5 bases and J lost 0 bases. CDR3 bases: TGTGCCAGCAGTCCATGGACAGGGAGCACAGATACGCAGTATTTT. Encoded protein: CASSPWTGSTDTQYF.

This clonotype has only a few counts. J is TRBJ1-5 and V is TRBV20-1; TRBD1 might be the D (5 bases). Germline V gene lookup returns CDR1 DFQATT and CDR2 SNEGSKA (reference sequence). V was shortened by 1 base and J by 5 bases, with 15 bases between the two germline ends. The CDR3 has 15 residues. The CDR3 sequence is CSARAGFQGYQPQHF. CDR3 coding DNA: TGCAGTGCTAGAGCGGGATTTCAGGGATATCAGCCCCAGCATTTT.

The gene calls are TRBV7-7 and TRBJ2-3, with TRBD2 as a possible D gene (5 bases). This CDR3 contains 17 residues. V lost 1 base to trimming and J lost 1 base, with 15 bases between them. Germline values: CDR1 SSHAT, CDR2 FNYEAQ (reference sequence). This CDR3 reads CASSLVFEGVGTDTQYF. CDR3 in DNA: TGTGCCAGCAGCTTAGTGTTCGAGGGCGTGGGCACAGATACGCAGTATTTT. The full variable domain, with the rest looked up from reference TRBV7-7 and TRBJ2-3, is GAGVSQSPRYKVTKRGQDVTLRCDPISSHATLYWYQQALGQGPEFLTYFNYEAQPDKSGLPSDRFSAERPEGSISTLTIQRTEQRDSAMYRCASSLVFEGVGTDTQYFGPGTRLTVL.

The CDR3 sequence: CASSSLTDQGYTEAFF. The CDR3 DNA follows: TGTGCCAGCTCATCATTGACGGATCAGGGGTACACTGAAGCTTTCTTT. The chain combines TRBV18 with TRBJ1-1; possibly TRBD1 for D (6 bases). The CDR3 has 16 amino acids. Germline V lookup: CDR1 KGHSH, CDR2 LQKENI. The V gene lost 5 bases and the J gene lost 3 bases, with 19 bases spanning the gap.